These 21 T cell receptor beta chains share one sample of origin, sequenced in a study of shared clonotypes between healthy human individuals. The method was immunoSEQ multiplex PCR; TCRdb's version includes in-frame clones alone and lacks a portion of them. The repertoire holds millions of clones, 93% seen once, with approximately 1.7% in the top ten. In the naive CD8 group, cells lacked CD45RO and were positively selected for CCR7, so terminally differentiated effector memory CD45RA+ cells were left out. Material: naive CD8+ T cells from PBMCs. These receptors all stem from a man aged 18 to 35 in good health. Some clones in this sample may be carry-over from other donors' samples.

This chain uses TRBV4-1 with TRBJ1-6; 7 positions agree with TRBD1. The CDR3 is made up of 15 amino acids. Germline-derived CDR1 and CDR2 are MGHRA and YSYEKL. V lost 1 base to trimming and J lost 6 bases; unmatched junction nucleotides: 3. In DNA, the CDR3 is TGCGCCAGCAGCCAAGTGGGACAGCTTAATTCACCCCTCCACTTT. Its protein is CASSQVGQLNSPLHF.

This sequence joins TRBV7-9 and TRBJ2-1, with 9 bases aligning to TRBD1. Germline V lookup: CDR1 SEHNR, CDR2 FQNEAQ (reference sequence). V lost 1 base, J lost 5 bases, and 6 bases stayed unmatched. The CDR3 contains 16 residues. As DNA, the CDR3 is TGTGCCAGCAGCTTAGGGAGGACAGGGGTAAACAATGAGCAGTTCTTC. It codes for CASSLGRTGVNNEQFF.

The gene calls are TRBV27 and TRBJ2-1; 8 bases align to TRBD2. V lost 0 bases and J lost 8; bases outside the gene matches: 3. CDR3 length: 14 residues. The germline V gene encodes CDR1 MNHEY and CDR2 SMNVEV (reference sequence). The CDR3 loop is CASSLSLLADEQFF. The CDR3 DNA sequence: TGTGCCAGCAGTTTATCATTACTAGCGGATGAGCAGTTCTTC.

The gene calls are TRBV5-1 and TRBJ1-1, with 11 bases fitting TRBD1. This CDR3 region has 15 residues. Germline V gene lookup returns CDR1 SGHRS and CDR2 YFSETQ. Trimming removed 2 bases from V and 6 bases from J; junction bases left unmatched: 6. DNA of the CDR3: TGCGCCAGCAGCTTTCGGACAGGGGGCGTTCCTGAAGCTTTCTTT. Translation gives CASSFRTGGVPEAFF.

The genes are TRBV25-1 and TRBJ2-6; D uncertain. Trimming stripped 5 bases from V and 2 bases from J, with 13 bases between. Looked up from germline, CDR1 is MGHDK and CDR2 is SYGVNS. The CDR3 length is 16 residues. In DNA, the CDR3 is TGTGCCAGCAGTAACCGACCGTCAGCTGGGGCCAACGTCCTGACTTTC. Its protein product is CASSNRPSAGANVLTF. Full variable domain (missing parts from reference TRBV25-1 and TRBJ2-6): EADIYQTPRYLVIGTGKKITLECSQTMGHDKMYWYQQDPGMELHLIHYSYGVNSTEKGDLSSESTVSRIRTEHFPLTLESARPSHTSQYLCASSNRPSAGANVLTFGAGSRLTVL.

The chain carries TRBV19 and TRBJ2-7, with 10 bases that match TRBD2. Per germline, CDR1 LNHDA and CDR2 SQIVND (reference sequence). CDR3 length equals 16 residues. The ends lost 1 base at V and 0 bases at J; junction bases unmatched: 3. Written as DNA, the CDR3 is TGTGCCAGTAGTATAGGAAGCGGGAGGGCCTCCTACGAGCAGTACTTC. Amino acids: CASSIGSGRASYEQYF.

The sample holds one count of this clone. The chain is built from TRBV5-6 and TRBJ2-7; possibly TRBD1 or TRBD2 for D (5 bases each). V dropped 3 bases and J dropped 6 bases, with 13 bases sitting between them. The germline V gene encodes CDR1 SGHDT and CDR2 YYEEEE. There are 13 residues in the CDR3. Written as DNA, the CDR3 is TGTGCCAGCAGCTCGCAGGGAGCCGCCGAGCAGTACTTC. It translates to CASSSQGAAEQYF.

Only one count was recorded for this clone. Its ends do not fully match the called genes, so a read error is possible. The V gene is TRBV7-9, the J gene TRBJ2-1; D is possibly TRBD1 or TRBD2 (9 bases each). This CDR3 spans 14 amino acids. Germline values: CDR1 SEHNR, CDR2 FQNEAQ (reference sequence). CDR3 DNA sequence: TGTGCCAGCAGCCACCGGGACAGGGATTCTAGCGGGATCTTC. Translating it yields CASSHRDRDSSGIF.

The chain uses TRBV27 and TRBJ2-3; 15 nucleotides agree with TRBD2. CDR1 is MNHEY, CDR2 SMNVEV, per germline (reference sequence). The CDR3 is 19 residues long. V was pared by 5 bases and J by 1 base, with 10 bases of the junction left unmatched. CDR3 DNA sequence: TGTGCCAGCAGTCCTAGGGGGACTAGCGGGAGGTGGGGCACAGATACGCAGTATTTT. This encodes CASSPRGTSGRWGTDTQYF.

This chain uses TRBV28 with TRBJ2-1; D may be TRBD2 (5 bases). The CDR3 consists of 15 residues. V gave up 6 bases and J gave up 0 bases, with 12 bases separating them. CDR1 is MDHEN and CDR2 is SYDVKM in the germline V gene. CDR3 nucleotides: TGTGCCAGCAGACGCAGGAGGAGCTCCTACAATGAGCAGTTCTTC. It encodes CASRRRRSSYNEQFF.

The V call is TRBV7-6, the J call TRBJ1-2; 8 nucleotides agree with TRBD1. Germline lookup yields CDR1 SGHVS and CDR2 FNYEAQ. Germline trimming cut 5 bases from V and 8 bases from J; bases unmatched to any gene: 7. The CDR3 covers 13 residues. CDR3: CASSPGGAWGYTF. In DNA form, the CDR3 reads TGTGCCAGCAGCCCAGGGGGCGCGTGGGGCTACACCTTC.

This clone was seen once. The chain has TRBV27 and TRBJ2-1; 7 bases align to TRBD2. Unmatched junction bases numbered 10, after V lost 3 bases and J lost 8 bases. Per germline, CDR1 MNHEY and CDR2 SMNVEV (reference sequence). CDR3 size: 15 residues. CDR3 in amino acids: CASSFGSGAGDEQFF. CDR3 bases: TGTGCCAGCAGTTTTGGTTCGGGTGCGGGAGATGAGCAGTTCTTC.

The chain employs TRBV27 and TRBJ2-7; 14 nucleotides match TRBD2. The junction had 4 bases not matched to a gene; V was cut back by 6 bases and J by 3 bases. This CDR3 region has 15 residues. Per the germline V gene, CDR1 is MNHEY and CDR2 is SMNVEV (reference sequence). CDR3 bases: TGTGCCAGCAGAGAGGGGACTAGCGGGGGCTACGAGCAGTACTTC. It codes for CASREGTSGGYEQYF.

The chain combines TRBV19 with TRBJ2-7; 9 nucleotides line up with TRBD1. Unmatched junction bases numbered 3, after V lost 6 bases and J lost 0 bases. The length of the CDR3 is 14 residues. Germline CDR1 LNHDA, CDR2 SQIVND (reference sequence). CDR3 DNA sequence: TGTGCCAGTAGGGGACAGGGAGGCTCCTACGAGCAGTACTTC. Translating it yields CASRGQGGSYEQYF.

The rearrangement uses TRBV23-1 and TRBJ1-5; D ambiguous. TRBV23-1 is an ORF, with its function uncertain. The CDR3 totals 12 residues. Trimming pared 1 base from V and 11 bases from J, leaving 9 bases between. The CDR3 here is CASSQCPLSQHF. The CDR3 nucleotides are TGCGCCAGCAGTCAATGTCCTCTTTCCCAGCATTTT.

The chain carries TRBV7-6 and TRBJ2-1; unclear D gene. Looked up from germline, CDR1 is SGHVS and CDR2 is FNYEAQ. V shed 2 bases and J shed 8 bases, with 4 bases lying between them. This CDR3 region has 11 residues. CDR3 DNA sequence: TGTGCCAGCAGCTTACAGTATGAGCAGTTCTTC. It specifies CASSLQYEQFF.

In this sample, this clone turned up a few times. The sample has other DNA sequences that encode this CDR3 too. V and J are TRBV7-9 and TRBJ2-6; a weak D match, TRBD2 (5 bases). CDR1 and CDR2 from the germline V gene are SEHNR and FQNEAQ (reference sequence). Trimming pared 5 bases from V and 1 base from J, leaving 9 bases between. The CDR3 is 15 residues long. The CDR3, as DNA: TGTGCCAGCAGCCACGGACTGTCTGGGGCCAACGTCCTGACTTTC. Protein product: CASSHGLSGANVLTF.

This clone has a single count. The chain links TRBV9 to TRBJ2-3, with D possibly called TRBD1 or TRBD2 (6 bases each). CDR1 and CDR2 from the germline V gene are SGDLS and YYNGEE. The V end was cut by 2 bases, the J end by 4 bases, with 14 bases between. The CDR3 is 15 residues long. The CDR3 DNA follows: TGTGCCAGCAGCGTGGGGGGCGGGACGTCAGATACGCAGTATTTT. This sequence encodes CASSVGGGTSDTQYF.

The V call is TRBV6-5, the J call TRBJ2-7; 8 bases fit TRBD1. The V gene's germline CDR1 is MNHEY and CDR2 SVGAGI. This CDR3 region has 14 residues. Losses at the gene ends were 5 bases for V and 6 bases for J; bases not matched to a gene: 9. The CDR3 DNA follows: TGTGCCAGCAGTCCCGGGACAGGAGTAGTCGAGCAGTACTTC. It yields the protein CASSPGTGVVEQYF.

CDR3 loop: CASSPRGDRTNVLTF. CDR3 bases: TGCGCCAGCAGCCCCCGGGGGGACAGAACTAACGTCCTGACTTTC. The chain links TRBV5-1 to TRBJ2-6, with D perhaps matching TRBD1 or TRBD2 (7 bases each). V lost 4 bases to trimming and J lost 10 bases, with 18 bases between them. Germline V gene sequence: CDR1 SGHRS, CDR2 YFSETQ. CDR3 length: 15 residues.

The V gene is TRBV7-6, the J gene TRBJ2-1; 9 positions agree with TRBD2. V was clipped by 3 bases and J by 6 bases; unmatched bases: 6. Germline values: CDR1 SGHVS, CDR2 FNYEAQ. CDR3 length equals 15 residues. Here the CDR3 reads CASSLGGRALNEQFF. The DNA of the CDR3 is TGTGCCAGCAGCTTGGGCGGGAGGGCCCTCAATGAGCAGTTCTTC.